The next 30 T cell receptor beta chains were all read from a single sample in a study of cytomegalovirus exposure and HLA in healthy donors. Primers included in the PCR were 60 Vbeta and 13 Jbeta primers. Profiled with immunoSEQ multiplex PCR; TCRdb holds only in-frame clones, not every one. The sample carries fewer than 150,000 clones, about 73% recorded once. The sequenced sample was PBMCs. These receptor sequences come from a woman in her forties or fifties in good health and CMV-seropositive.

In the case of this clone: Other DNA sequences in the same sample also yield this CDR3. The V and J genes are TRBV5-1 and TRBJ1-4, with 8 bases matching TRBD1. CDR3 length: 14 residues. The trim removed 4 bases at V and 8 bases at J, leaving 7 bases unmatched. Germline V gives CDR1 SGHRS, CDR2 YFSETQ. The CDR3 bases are TGCGCCAGCAGCGTGCAGGGGGCTGGCGAAAAACTGTTTTTT. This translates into CASSVQGAGEKLFF.

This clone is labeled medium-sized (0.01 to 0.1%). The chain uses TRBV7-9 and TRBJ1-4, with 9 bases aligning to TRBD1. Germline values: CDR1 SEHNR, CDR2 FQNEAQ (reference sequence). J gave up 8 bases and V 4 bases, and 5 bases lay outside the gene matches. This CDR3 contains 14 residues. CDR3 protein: CASSWTGEGEKLFF. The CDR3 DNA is TGTGCCAGCAGCTGGACAGGGGAGGGGGAAAAACTGTTTTTT. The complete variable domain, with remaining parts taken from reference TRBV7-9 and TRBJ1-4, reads DTGVSQNPRHKITKRGQNVTFRCDPISEHNRLYWYRQTLGQGPEFLTYFQNEAQLEKSRLLSDRFSAERPKGSFSTLEIQRTEQGDSAMYLCASSWTGEGEKLFFGSGTQLSVL.

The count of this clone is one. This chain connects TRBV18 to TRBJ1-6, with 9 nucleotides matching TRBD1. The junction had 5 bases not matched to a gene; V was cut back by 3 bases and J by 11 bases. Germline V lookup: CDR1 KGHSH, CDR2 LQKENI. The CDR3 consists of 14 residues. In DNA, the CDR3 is TGTGCCAGCTCACCGCGGACAGGGGATACACCCCTCCACTTT. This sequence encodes CASSPRTGDTPLHF.

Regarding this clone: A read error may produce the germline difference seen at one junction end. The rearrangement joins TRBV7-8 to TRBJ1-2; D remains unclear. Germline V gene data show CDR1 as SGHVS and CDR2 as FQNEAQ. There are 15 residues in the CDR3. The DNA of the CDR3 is TGTGCCAGCAGCTCAAGATTGGGCCGTGACTATGGCTATACCTTC. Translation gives CASSSRLGRDYGYTF.

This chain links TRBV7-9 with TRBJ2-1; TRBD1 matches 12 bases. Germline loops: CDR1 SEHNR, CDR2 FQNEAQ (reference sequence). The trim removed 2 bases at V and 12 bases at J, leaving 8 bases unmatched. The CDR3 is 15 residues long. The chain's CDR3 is CASSLRDRGQVGQFF. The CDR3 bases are TGTGCCAGCAGCTTAAGGGACAGGGGGCAAGTTGGGCAGTTCTTC.

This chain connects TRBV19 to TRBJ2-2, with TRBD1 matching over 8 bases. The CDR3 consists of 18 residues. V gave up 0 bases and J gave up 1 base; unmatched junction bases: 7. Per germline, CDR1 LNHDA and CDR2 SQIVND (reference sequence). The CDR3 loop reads CASSIDPVGTGNTGELFF. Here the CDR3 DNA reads TGTGCCAGTAGTATAGATCCTGTCGGGACAGGGAACACCGGGGAGCTGTTTTTT.

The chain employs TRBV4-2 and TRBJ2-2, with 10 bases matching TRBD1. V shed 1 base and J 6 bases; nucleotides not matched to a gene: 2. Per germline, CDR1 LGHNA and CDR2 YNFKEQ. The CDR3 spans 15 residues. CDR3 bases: TGTGCCAGCAGCCAAGGGGACAGGGGATCCGGGGAGCTGTTTTTT. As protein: CASSQGDRGSGELFF.

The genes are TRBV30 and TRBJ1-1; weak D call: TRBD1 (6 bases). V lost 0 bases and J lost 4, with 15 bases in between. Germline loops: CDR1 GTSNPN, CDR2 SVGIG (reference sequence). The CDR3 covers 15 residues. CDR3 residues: CAWSVWGGQSTEAFF. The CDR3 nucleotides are TGTGCCTGGAGTGTTTGGGGGGGGCAGAGCACTGAAGCTTTCTTT.

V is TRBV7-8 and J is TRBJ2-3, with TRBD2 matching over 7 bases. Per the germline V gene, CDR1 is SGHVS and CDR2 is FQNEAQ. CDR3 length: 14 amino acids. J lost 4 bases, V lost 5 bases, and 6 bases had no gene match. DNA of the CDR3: TGTGCCAGCAGCCCTAGACTAGCTGCAGATACGCAGTATTTT. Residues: CASSPRLAADTQYF.

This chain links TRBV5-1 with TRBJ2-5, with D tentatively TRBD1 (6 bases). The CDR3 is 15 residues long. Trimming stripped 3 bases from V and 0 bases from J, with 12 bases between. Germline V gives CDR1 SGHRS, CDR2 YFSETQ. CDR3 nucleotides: TGCGCCAGCAGCTCACAGGGTGAAGACCAAGAGACCCAGTACTTC. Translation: CASSSQGEDQETQYF.

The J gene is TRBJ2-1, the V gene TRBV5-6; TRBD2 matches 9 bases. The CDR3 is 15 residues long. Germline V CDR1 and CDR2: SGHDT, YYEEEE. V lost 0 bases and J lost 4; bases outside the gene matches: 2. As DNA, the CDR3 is TGTGCCAGCAGCTTGGTCAGCGGGGGGTACAATGAGCAGTTCTTC. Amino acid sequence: CASSLVSGGYNEQFF.

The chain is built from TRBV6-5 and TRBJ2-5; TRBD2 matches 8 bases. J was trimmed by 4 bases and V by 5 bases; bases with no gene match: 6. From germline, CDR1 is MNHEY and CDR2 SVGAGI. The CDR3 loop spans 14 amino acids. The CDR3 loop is CASSGGLGPETQYF. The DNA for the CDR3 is TGTGCCAGCAGTGGGGGACTAGGGCCAGAGACCCAGTACTTC.

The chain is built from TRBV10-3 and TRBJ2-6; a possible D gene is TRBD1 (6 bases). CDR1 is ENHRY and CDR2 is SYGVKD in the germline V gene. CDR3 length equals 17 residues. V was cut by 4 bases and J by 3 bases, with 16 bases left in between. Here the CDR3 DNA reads TGTGCCATCAGTGGGGGACGGGGACAAGGTGGGGCCAACGTCCTGACTTTC. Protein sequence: CAISGGRGQGGANVLTF.

Here the CDR3 DNA reads TGTGCCAGCAGCTTCGACAGGGGGCGCGAAGAGACCCAGTACTTC. Amino acid sequence: CASSFDRGREETQYF. The chain carries TRBV7-2 and TRBJ2-5; 10 bases agree with TRBD1. With 3 bases clipped from V and 3 bases from J, the junction kept 4 bases outside the gene matches. CDR1 is SGHTA, CDR2 FQGNSA, per germline. The CDR3 has 15 residues.

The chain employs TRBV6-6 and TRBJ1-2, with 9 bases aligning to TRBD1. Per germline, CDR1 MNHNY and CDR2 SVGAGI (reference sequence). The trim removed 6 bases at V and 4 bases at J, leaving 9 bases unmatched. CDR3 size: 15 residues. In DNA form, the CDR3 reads TGTGCCAGCAGAGACGGGGGACAGGGCGCCTATGGCTACACCTTC. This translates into CASRDGGQGAYGYTF.

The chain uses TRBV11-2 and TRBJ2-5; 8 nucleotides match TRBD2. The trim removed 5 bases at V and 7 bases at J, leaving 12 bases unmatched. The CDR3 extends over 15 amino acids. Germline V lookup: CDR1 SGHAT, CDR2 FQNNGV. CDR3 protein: CASSDRGGRFGTQYF. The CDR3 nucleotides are TGTGCCAGCAGCGATCGGGGGGGCCGGTTCGGGACCCAGTACTTC.

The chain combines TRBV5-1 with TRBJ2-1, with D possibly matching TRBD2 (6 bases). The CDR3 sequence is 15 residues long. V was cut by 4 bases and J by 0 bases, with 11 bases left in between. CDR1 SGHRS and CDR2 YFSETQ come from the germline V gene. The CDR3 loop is CASSPQTSSYNEQFF. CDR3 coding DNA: TGCGCCAGCAGCCCCCAGACTAGCTCCTACAATGAGCAGTTCTTC.

The CDR3 DNA follows: TGCAGCGTTGAGGGCAGGGGGCATGGCAATGAGCAGTTCTTC. As protein: CSVEGRGHGNEQFF. The chain couples TRBV29-1 to TRBJ2-1, with 8 bases fitting TRBD1. The V gene end was trimmed by 3 bases and the J gene end by 6 bases; junction bases not matched to a gene: 7. Germline lookup yields CDR1 SQVTM and CDR2 ANQGSEA. This CDR3 region has 14 residues.

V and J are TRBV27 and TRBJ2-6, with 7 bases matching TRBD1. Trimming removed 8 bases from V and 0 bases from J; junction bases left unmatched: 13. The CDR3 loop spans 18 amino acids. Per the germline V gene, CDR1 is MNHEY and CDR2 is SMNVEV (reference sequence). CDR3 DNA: TGTGCCAGCCGGATGGACAGGTCTTCGGGCTCTGGGGCCAACGTCCTGACTTTC. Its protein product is CASRMDRSSGSGANVLTF. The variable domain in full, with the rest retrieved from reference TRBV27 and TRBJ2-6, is EAQVTQNPRYLITVTGKKLTVTCSQNMNHEYMSWYRQDPGLGLRQIYYSMNVEVTDKGDVPEGYKVSRKEKRNFPLILESPSPNQTSLYFCASRMDRSSGSGANVLTFGAGSRLTVL.

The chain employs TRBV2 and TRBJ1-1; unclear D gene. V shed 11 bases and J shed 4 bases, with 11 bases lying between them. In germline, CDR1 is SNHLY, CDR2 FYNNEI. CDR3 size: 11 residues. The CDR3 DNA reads TGTGCCTCACGCGGACTCACTGAAGCTTTCTTT. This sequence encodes CASRGLTEAFF.

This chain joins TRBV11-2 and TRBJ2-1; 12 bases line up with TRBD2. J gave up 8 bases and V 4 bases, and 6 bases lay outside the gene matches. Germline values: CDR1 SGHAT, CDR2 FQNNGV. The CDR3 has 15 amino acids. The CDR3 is CASSYRTSGVYEQFF. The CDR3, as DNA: TGTGCCAGCAGCTACAGGACTAGCGGGGTGTATGAGCAGTTCTTC.

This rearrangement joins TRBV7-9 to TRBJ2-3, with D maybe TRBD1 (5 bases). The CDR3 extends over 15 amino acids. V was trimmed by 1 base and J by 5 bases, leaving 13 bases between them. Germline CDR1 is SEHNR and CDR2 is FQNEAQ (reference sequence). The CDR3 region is CASSLGTARGDTQYF. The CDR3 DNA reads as TGTGCCAGCAGCTTAGGTACGGCTAGGGGAGATACGCAGTATTTT.

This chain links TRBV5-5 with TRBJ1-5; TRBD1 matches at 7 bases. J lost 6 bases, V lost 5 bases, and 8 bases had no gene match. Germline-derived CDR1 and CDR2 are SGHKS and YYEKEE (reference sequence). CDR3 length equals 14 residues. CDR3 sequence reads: CASSRGGAGQPQHF. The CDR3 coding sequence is TGTGCCAGCAGTAGAGGGGGCGCGGGTCAGCCCCAGCATTTT. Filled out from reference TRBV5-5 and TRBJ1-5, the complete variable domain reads DAGVTQSPTHLIKTRGQQVTLRCSPISGHKSVSWYQQVLGQGPQFIFQYYEKEERGRGNFPDRFSARQFPNYSSELNVNALLLGDSALYLCASSRGGAGQPQHFGDGTRLSIL.

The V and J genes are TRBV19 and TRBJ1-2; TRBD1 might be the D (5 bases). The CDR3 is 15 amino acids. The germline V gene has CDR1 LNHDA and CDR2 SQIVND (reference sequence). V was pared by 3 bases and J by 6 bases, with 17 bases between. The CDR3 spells CASSISLGGRNGYTF. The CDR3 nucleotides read TGTGCCAGTAGTATCTCGTTGGGGGGGAGGAATGGCTACACCTTC.

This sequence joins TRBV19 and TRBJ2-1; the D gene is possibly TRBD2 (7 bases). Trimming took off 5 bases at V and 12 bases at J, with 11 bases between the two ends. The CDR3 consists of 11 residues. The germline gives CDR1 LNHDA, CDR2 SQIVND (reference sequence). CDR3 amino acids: CASSQGGGQFF. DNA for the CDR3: TGTGCCAGTAGTCAAGGGGGGGGGCAGTTCTTC.

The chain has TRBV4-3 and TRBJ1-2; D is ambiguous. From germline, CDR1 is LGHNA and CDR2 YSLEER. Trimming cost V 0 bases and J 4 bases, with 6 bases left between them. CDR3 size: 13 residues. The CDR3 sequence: CASSQDYTYGYTF. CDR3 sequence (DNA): TGCGCCAGCAGCCAAGACTATACCTATGGCTACACCTTC.

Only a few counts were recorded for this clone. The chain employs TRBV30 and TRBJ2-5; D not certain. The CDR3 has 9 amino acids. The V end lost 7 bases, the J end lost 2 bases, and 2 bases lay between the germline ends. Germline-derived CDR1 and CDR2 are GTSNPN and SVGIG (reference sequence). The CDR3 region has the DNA TGTGCCTCACAAGAGACCCAGTACTTC. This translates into CASQETQYF.

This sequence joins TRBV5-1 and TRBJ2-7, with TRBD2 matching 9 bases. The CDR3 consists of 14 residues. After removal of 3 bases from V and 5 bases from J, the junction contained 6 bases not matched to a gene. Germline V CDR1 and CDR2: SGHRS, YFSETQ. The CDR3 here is CASSSSGVDDEQYF. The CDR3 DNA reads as TGCGCCAGCAGCTCTAGCGGGGTAGACGACGAGCAGTACTTC. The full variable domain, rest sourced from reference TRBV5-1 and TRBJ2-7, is KAGVTQTPRYLIKTRGQQVTLSCSPISGHRSVSWYQQTPGQGLQFLFEYFSETQRNKGNFPGRFSGRQFSNSRSEMNVSTLELGDSALYLCASSSSGVDDEQYFGPGTRLTVT.

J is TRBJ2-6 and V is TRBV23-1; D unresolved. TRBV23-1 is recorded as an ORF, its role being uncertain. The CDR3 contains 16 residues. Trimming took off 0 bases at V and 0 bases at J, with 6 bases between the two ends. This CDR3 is CASSQSRPSGANVLTF. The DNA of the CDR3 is TGCGCCAGCAGTCAATCGCGTCCCTCTGGGGCCAACGTCCTGACTTTC.

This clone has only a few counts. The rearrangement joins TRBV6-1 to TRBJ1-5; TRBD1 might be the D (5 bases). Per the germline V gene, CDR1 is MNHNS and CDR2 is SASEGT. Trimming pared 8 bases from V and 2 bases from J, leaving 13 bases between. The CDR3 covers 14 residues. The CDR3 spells CASSTRGGNQPQHF. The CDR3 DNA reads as TGTGCCAGCTCAACCCGGGGGGGCAATCAGCCCCAGCATTTT.